Listed here are 27 T cell receptor beta chains from one sample, sequenced in a study of T cells in Graves' hyperthyroidism and ophthalmopathy. RNA transcripts were the template for amplifying TCR beta CDR3 regions. The HTBI primer set served for first-round RT-PCR of the TCR CDR3. TCRdb used MiXCR to reprocess the multiplex PCR reads, holding one entry per CDR3 protein. The sample has 360,000 or so distinct CDR3 sequences, approximately 19% seen once. Sequencing was performed on blood. Receptors originate from a woman under 30 with Graves' hyperthyroidism.

This clonotype was recorded at least ten times. V and J are TRBV5-5 and TRBJ1-2; no reliable D call. The germline CDR1 and CDR2 sequences are SGHKS and YYEKEE (reference sequence). This CDR3 spans 14 amino acids. V lost 3 bases and J 7 bases, leaving 16 bases between the germline ends. CDR3 sequence reads: CASSYQGLRTGYTF. The CDR3 DNA reads TGTGCCAGCAGCTACCAAGGCCTAAGGACTGGCTACACCTTC.

This clonotype was recorded a few times. The V gene is TRBV18, the J gene TRBJ1-3, with D tentatively TRBD1 (5 bases). This CDR3 region has 17 residues. In germline, CDR1 is KGHSH, CDR2 LQKENI. V lost 4 bases and J lost 7, with 23 bases in between. The chain's CDR3 is CASSRPDTPQIRNTIYF. CDR3 sequence (DNA): TGTGCCAGCTCACGACCGGACACCCCTCAGATTCGGAACACCATATATTTT.

This clonotype appeared many times. The rearrangement links TRBV11-2 to TRBJ1-6; 9 bases fit TRBD1. The CDR3 has 15 amino acids. Germline-derived CDR1 and CDR2 are SGHAT and FQNNGV. The junction had 8 bases not matched to a gene; V was cut back by 7 bases and J by 7 bases. The CDR3 DNA sequence: TGTGCCAGCACCTTTCCGGGGACAGGGAATTCACCCCTCCACTTT. It is translated as CASTFPGTGNSPLHF. Full variable domain (missing parts from reference TRBV11-2 and TRBJ1-6): EAGVAQSPRYKIIEKRQSVAFWCNPISGHATLYWYQQILGQGPKLLIQFQNNGVVDDSQLPKDRFSAERLKGVDSTLKIQPAKLEDSAVYLCASTFPGTGNSPLHFGNGTRLTVT.

The rearrangement links TRBV18 to TRBJ1-1, with 7 bases that match TRBD1. The length of the CDR3 is 13 residues. The V gene's germline CDR1 is KGHSH and CDR2 LQKENI. The V and J ends lost 3 bases and 4 bases, in that order; junction bases with no gene match: 2. The CDR3 region is CASSPQGVTEAFF. CDR3 nucleotide sequence: TGTGCCAGCTCACCCCAGGGGGTCACTGAAGCTTTCTTT.

This clonotype was counted ten times or more. J is TRBJ2-7 and V is TRBV5-1; weak D call: TRBD2 (6 bases). CDR3 length: 11 residues. With 4 bases removed from V and 7 bases from J, the gap between germline ends came to 9 bases. The germline gives CDR1 SGHRS, CDR2 YFSETQ. CDR3 DNA sequence: TGCGCCAGCAGCGCGGGGTTAGAGCAGTACTTC. This gives the protein CASSAGLEQYF.

V is TRBV7-3 and J is TRBJ1-2, with TRBD1 as a possible D gene (5 bases). The CDR3 runs to 15 residues. Trimming cost V 1 base and J 8 bases, with 17 bases left between them. CDR1 and CDR2 (germline): SGHTA, FQGTGA. DNA for the CDR3: TGTGCCAGCAGCTTAATAGGGACGAACACGGGAGGCTACACCTTC. Its translation: CASSLIGTNTGGYTF. The variable domain in full, completed from reference TRBV7-3 and TRBJ1-2, reads GAGVSQTPSNKVTEKGKYVELRCDPISGHTALYWYRQSLGQGPEFLIYFQGTGAADDSGLPNDRFFAVRPEGSVSTLKIQRTERGDSAVYLCASSLIGTNTGGYTFGSGTRLTVV.

The chain couples TRBV28 to TRBJ1-2, with 10 nucleotides matching TRBD1. Germline-derived CDR1 and CDR2 are MDHEN and SYDVKM. The CDR3 loop spans 13 amino acids. The V gene end was trimmed by 6 bases and the J gene end by 3 bases; junction bases not matched to a gene: 1. In DNA, the CDR3 is TGTGCCAGCAGGGACAGGGGGGACTATGGCTACACCTTC. Protein sequence: CASRDRGDYGYTF.

CDR3: CASSYSYEGETQYF. CDR3 sequence (DNA): TGTGCCAGCAGTTACTCGTATGAGGGGGAGACCCAGTACTTC. V is TRBV6-5 and J is TRBJ2-5, with D perhaps being TRBD1 or TRBD2 (5 bases each). V lost 0 bases and J 5 bases, leaving 10 bases between the germline ends. The CDR3 consists of 14 residues. The germline CDR1 and CDR2 sequences are MNHEY and SVGAGI.

This clonotype was counted only a few times. This chain connects TRBV24-1 to TRBJ2-2; D is possibly TRBD2 (5 bases). V was pared by 0 bases and J by 7 bases, with 11 bases between. The germline gives CDR1 KGHDR, CDR2 SFDVKD. This CDR3 spans 15 amino acids. CDR3: CATSDLRRFGGELFF. The CDR3 DNA sequence: TGTGCCACCAGTGATTTGAGGAGGTTCGGCGGGGAGCTGTTTTTT.

The V call is TRBV24-1, the J call TRBJ2-5; TRBD1 matches at 7 bases. The V gene's germline CDR1 is KGHDR and CDR2 SFDVKD. The J segment lost 5 bases and the V segment lost 7 bases, leaving 12 bases of the junction unmatched. The CDR3 sequence is 15 residues long. The CDR3 DNA follows: TGTGCCACCAGCCTGTCCCGACAGGGACCCGAGACCCAGTACTTC. Translating gives CATSLSRQGPETQYF.

V is TRBV5-1 and J is TRBJ2-5, with 12 bases lining up with TRBD1. Per germline, CDR1 SGHRS and CDR2 YFSETQ. This CDR3 has 16 amino acids. Trimming removed 0 bases from V and 5 bases from J; junction bases left unmatched: 5. The DNA of the CDR3 is TGCGCCAGCAGCTTGGAGGGACAGGGGGCCTCGGAGACCCAGTACTTC. It yields the protein CASSLEGQGASETQYF.

At least ten counts were recorded for this clonotype. The chain employs TRBV11-2 and TRBJ1-2, with 7 bases that match TRBD1. Germline values: CDR1 SGHAT, CDR2 FQNNGV. Trimming cost V 5 bases and J 8 bases; bases outside gene matches: 8. This CDR3 spans 13 amino acids. Here the CDR3 DNA reads TGTGCCAGCAGCCCGGCAGGGGGAGTGGGCTACACCTTC. As protein: CASSPAGGVGYTF.

This clonotype was detected many times. The chain carries TRBV7-3 and TRBJ1-1; D perhaps matches TRBD1 (6 bases). The CDR3 contains 13 residues. The germline CDR1 and CDR2 sequences are SGHTA and FQGTGA. V was clipped by 6 bases and J by 6 bases, with 14 bases between them. The CDR3 is CASRRQVGSEAFF. The CDR3 region has the DNA TGTGCCAGCAGGCGACAGGTGGGGTCTGAAGCTTTCTTT.

This clonotype has only a few counts. The chain has TRBV4-1 and TRBJ2-7, with 7 bases that match TRBD1. V lost 0 bases to trimming and J lost 1 base; unmatched junction nucleotides: 9. Germline V gene sequence: CDR1 MGHRA, CDR2 YSYEKL. The length of the CDR3 is 17 residues. The CDR3 DNA reads as TGCGCCAGCAGCCAAGACCCCCTCACAGGGGAATCCTACGAGCAGTACTTC. Translation: CASSQDPLTGESYEQYF.

This clonotype was found many times. The genes are TRBV12-3 or TRBV12-4 and TRBJ2-2; D not resolved. V lost 2 bases, J lost 5 bases, and 3 bases lay in between. The CDR3 contains 12 residues. CDR3 nucleotides: TGTGCCAGCAGTTTACTGACCGGGGAGCTGTTTTTT. It yields the protein CASSLLTGELFF.

This clonotype was counted at least ten times. This chain uses TRBV11-2 with TRBJ2-7; no clear D. This CDR3 region has 15 residues. CDR1 and CDR2 (germline): SGHAT, FQNNGV. Trimming pared 0 bases from V and 1 base from J, leaving 10 bases between. The CDR3 is CASSLDRLVSYEQYF. The CDR3 DNA sequence: TGTGCCAGCAGCTTAGATCGCCTAGTTTCCTACGAGCAGTACTTC.

The table lists this clonotype with many counts. The chain employs TRBV20-1 and TRBJ2-2; the match to TRBD1 covers 7 bases. The CDR3 extends over 16 amino acids. Per the germline V gene, CDR1 is DFQATT and CDR2 is SNEGSKA (reference sequence). Trimming at V came to 3 bases and at J to 2 bases, leaving 9 bases not matched to a gene. The CDR3 reads CSASRSNRGNTGELFF. The CDR3 nucleotides are TGCAGTGCTAGTCGATCCAACAGGGGAAACACCGGGGAGCTGTTTTTT.

Only one count was recorded for this clonotype. The chain recombines TRBV7-3 with TRBJ2-2; weak D call: TRBD1 (6 bases). Trimming pared 6 bases from V and 5 bases from J, leaving 10 bases between. This CDR3 is 13 amino acids long. CDR1 SGHTA and CDR2 FQGTGA come from the germline V gene. CDR3 nucleotides: TGTGCCAGCAGGCCAGGGGTAACCGGGGAGCTGTTTTTT. Protein sequence: CASRPGVTGELFF.

J is TRBJ1-1 and V is TRBV18, with D perhaps matching TRBD1 (5 bases). There are 18 residues in the CDR3. CDR1 is KGHSH and CDR2 is LQKENI in the germline V gene. The ends were cut back, 6 bases at V and 0 bases at J, with 23 bases in the middle. The CDR3 spells CASSPGKNGGRLNTEAFF. The DNA of the CDR3 is TGTGCCAGCTCGCCCGGAAAAAACGGGGGGAGGTTGAACACTGAAGCTTTCTTT.

Many counts were recorded for this clonotype. V is TRBV20-1 and J is TRBJ1-2, with TRBD1 matching 7 bases. The CDR3 extends over 11 amino acids. CDR1 DFQATT and CDR2 SNEGSKA come from the germline V gene (reference sequence). Losses at the gene ends were 6 bases for V and 4 bases for J; bases not matched to a gene: 2. The CDR3 DNA follows: TGCAGTGCCGGGACAGCCTATGGCTACACCTTC. It is translated as CSAGTAYGYTF.

This clonotype was counted many times. The chain has TRBV7-2 and TRBJ1-6; D may be TRBD1 (5 bases). In germline, CDR1 is SGHTA, CDR2 FQGNSA. The CDR3 sequence is 15 residues long. V shed 5 bases and J shed 9 bases, with 17 bases lying between them. CDR3 DNA sequence: TGTGCCAGCAGCAAGACAGTGGACTTGGGTTCACCCCTCCACTTT. Its translation is CASSKTVDLGSPLHF.

V is TRBV28 and J is TRBJ2-7; 8 nucleotides align to TRBD2. CDR3 size: 16 residues. V trimming: 6 bases; J trimming: 1 base; junction bases outside the gene matches: 11. From germline, CDR1 is MDHEN and CDR2 SYDVKM. Here the CDR3 reads CASSPMGVAGSYEQYF. CDR3 in DNA: TGTGCCAGCAGCCCCATGGGGGTAGCGGGATCCTACGAGCAGTACTTC.

This clonotype was seen at least ten times. The chain couples TRBV20-1 to TRBJ2-2; no reliable D call. The CDR3 totals 14 residues. Trimming took off 3 bases at V and 0 bases at J, with 8 bases between the two ends. CDR1 is DFQATT and CDR2 is SNEGSKA in the germline V gene (reference sequence). For the CDR3, the DNA is TGCAGTGCTAGTTCCCTGTCGAACACCGGGGAGCTGTTTTTT. As protein: CSASSLSNTGELFF.

As for this clonotype: Since the CDR3 does not end with the conserved phenylalanine or tryptophan, this likely comes from a read error. The rearrangement uses TRBV30 and TRBJ1-3; tentative D call: TRBD1 (5 bases). V gave up 0 bases and J gave up 3 bases, with 12 bases separating them. CDR3 length: 15 amino acids. In germline, CDR1 is GTSNPN, CDR2 SVGIG (reference sequence). The CDR3 region has the DNA TGTGCCTGGAGTGTAGGCAGGGTATTTGGAAACACCATATATGTT. Its protein product is CAWSVGRVFGNTIYV.

The CDR3, as DNA: TGTGCCAGCACACAGGGGGTGGGTTCACCCCTCCACTTT. It translates to CASTQGVGSPLHF. The rearrangement links TRBV5-6 to TRBJ1-6; 8 nucleotides align to TRBD1. The CDR3 consists of 13 residues. Losses at the gene ends were 6 bases for V and 9 bases for J; bases not matched to a gene: 5. Per the germline V gene, CDR1 is SGHDT and CDR2 is YYEEEE.

This clonotype was seen at least ten times. The chain is built from TRBV10-1 and TRBJ2-7, with D possibly matching TRBD2 (7 bases). V lost 0 bases and J 2 bases, leaving 8 bases between the germline ends. The CDR3 is 14 amino acids. CDR1 WNHNN and CDR2 SYGVQD come from the germline V gene (reference sequence). This CDR3 reads CASSESGGPYEQYF. In DNA form, the CDR3 reads TGCGCCAGCAGTGAGTCCGGGGGGCCCTACGAGCAGTACTTC.

The chain links TRBV20-1 to TRBJ2-7; D is unresolved. The V end lost 3 bases, the J end lost 5 bases, and 14 bases lay between the germline ends. Germline V lookup: CDR1 DFQATT, CDR2 SNEGSKA (reference sequence). This CDR3 contains 13 residues. This CDR3 is CSASPWGLHEQYF. The CDR3 DNA follows: TGCAGTGCTAGCCCGTGGGGTTTGCACGAGCAGTACTTC.